This note documents a single T cell receptor (beta chain) sequence. Its antigen is unidentified. The study ran its PCR with 60 Vbeta and 13 Jbeta primers. The protocol was immunoSEQ multiplex PCR, while the TCRdb copy is restricted to in-frame clones and leaves out a portion. The sample lists roughly 150,000 clones; over 70% were seen once. This record comes from a study of cytomegalovirus exposure and HLA in healthy donors. Study-wide results and caveats: Most TCR sequences proved rare, with some public TCRs found in many donors. Analysis performed later found 16,951 TCR beta sequences associated with HLA alleles at 0.05 false discovery rate. Investigators reported 150 to 200 TCR beta chains as tied to cytomegalovirus.

The source material was PBMCs. The clonotype comes from a woman aged 40 to 50 in good health and CMV-seropositive.

CDR3 nucleotides: TGTGCCAGCAGTTCGGGACTGCATGAAAAACTGTTTTTT. It translates to CASSSGLHEKLFF. The genes are TRBV6-5 and TRBJ1-4; D may be TRBD1 (5 bases). Germline CDR1 reads MNHEY; CDR2 reads SVGAGI. This CDR3 has 13 residues. Trimming shortened V by 4 bases and J by 6 bases, and 9 bases separated the two germline ends.